This passage covers 29 T cell receptor beta chains from one sample sequenced in a study of control samples from healthy donors and cancer patients. TCRdb keeps only in-frame clones here, not all; method: immunoSEQ multiplex PCR. The table has 350,000 to 450,000 clones, around 90% seen once. Sequencing was performed on PBMCs. These TCRs come from a man aged 40-55 years with head and neck cancer.

This rearrangement joins TRBV29-1 to TRBJ1-1; D perhaps matches TRBD1 (5 bases). CDR1 and CDR2 from the germline V gene are SQVTM and ANQGSEA. Trimming removed 5 bases from V and 1 base from J, with 11 bases in between. There are 13 residues in the CDR3. CDR3 DNA: TGCAGCGTTCCCGGACAAGGGAACACTGAAGCTTTCTTT. It yields the protein CSVPGQGNTEAFF.

Concerning this clone itself: Mismatch with germline at one junction end may stem from a read error. In the same sample, other DNA sequences code for this CDR3. The chain uses TRBV18 and TRBJ1-5, with TRBD1 identical over 9 bases. The CDR3 has 15 amino acids. Per germline, CDR1 KGHSH and CDR2 LQKENI. This chain's CDR3 is CASSPQGASNQPQHF. The CDR3 nucleotides are TGTGCCAGCTCTCCACAGGGGGCGAGCAATCAGCCCCAGCATTTT.

The chain recombines TRBV5-4 with TRBJ1-1; 7 bases line up with TRBD1. CDR1 is SGHNT and CDR2 is YYREEE in the germline V gene (reference sequence). Unmatched junction bases numbered 13, after V lost 3 bases and J lost 8 bases. This CDR3 has 15 residues. CDR3 loop: CASSSARKGAAEAFF. CDR3 in DNA: TGTGCCAGCAGCTCTGCCCGTAAGGGGGCCGCCGAAGCTTTCTTT.

V is TRBV7-2 and J is TRBJ2-2; D remains unclear. The CDR3 contains 14 residues. V was shortened by 4 bases and J by 3 bases, with 9 bases between the two germline ends. Germline V lookup: CDR1 SGHTA, CDR2 FQGNSA. The CDR3, as DNA: TGTGCCAGCAGCTCGTCTTCGGACACCGGGGAGCTGTTTTTT. Its translation: CASSSSSDTGELFF.

This sequence joins TRBV19 and TRBJ1-6; 9 bases are a match to TRBD1. Per the germline V gene, CDR1 is LNHDA and CDR2 is SQIVND (reference sequence). Trimming removed 7 bases from V and 4 bases from J; junction bases left unmatched: 17. CDR3 length: 19 residues. The CDR3 is CASNNPGQGGWGYNSPLHF. DNA for the CDR3: TGTGCCAGTAACAACCCGGGACAGGGCGGCTGGGGATATAATTCACCCCTCCACTTT.

Note on this clone: The same CDR3 arises from other DNA sequences in this sample as well. The V call is TRBV4-1, the J call TRBJ1-3, with 9 bases matching TRBD1. Looked up from germline, CDR1 is MGHRA and CDR2 is YSYEKL. The junction had 8 bases not matched to a gene; V was cut back by 6 bases and J by 8 bases. This CDR3 has 14 residues. The CDR3 loop is CASRNGTGRDTIYF. The CDR3 DNA follows: TGCGCCAGCAGGAACGGGACAGGGCGGGACACCATATATTTT.

The V and J genes are TRBV7-9 and TRBJ2-3; 7 positions agree with TRBD2. The CDR3 is 14 residues long. From germline, CDR1 is SEHNR and CDR2 FQNEAQ (reference sequence). The V and J ends lost 5 bases and 0 bases, in that order; junction bases with no gene match: 2. The CDR3 DNA sequence: TGTGCCAGCAGCCATAGCGGGAGCACAGATACGCAGTATTTT. This translates into CASSHSGSTDTQYF.

The genes are TRBV7-8 and TRBJ1-5; possible D gene TRBD1, 5 bases. From germline, CDR1 is SGHVS and CDR2 FQNEAQ. The V and J ends lost 2 bases and 4 bases respectively, with 12 bases between them. The CDR3 has 15 residues. For the CDR3, the DNA is TGTGCCAGCAGCTTATCGGGGGGGATTAATCAGCCCCAGCATTTT. Its translation is CASSLSGGINQPQHF.

The J gene is TRBJ2-6, the V gene TRBV19; D is unresolved. The CDR3 contains 16 residues. V lost 7 bases, J lost 0 bases, and 13 bases lay in between. Germline V gene data show CDR1 as LNHDA and CDR2 as SQIVND (reference sequence). This CDR3 is CASTPDPSSGANVLTF. DNA of the CDR3: TGTGCCAGTACCCCAGACCCAAGCTCTGGGGCCAACGTCCTGACTTTC.

The chain has TRBV28 and TRBJ2-6, with D tentatively TRBD1 (6 bases). CDR1 is MDHEN, CDR2 SYDVKM, per germline. There are 20 residues in the CDR3. V lost 3 bases and J lost 0, with 21 bases in between. The CDR3 DNA is TGTGCCAGCAGTTTCTCCCCCGGACACAGGGTTAACTCTGGGGCCAACGTCCTGACTTTC. It specifies CASSFSPGHRVNSGANVLTF.

The chain employs TRBV28 and TRBJ1-2; 9 bases align to TRBD1. The CDR3 has 12 amino acids. Germline CDR1 MDHEN, CDR2 SYDVKM. V was pared by 10 bases and J by 5 bases, with 5 bases of the junction left unmatched. The DNA of the CDR3 is TGTGCCACTTGGGACAGGGTTTATGGCTACACCTTC. It specifies CATWDRVYGYTF.

V gene TRBV7-8 combines with J gene TRBJ2-7; TRBD1 is a possible D gene (5 bases). Germline assignment: CDR1 SGHVS and CDR2 FQNEAQ. Deletions cut 5 bases from V and 4 bases from J, with 12 bases between. This CDR3 comprises 13 residues. The CDR3 nucleotides are TGTGCCAGCAGCGAACTTAGGGGTTACGAGCAGTACTTC. This encodes CASSELRGYEQYF.

This chain connects TRBV5-1 to TRBJ2-5; D is ambiguous. Between the trimmed V and J ends, which lost 6 bases and 2 bases, there was a span of 8 bases. The CDR3 covers 12 residues. Germline V gives CDR1 SGHRS, CDR2 YFSETQ. The CDR3 is CASNGLQETQYF. The CDR3 DNA sequence: TGCGCCAGCAATGGGCTTCAAGAGACCCAGTACTTC.

This clone was detected once. The chain recombines TRBV7-3 with TRBJ2-1; tentatively, D is TRBD1 (5 bases). The CDR3 extends over 13 amino acids. Germline CDR1 and CDR2: SGHTA and FQGTGA. Trimming removed 5 bases from V and 6 bases from J, with 11 bases in between. The CDR3 DNA follows: TGTGCCAGCAGCATGGGGCAGGGCAATGAGCAGTTCTTC. Its protein is CASSMGQGNEQFF.

The chain combines TRBV2 with TRBJ2-5, with D possibly matching TRBD2 (5 bases). V gave up 7 bases and J gave up 4 bases, with 16 bases separating them. Germline CDR1 SNHLY, CDR2 FYNNEI. The CDR3 covers 14 residues. The CDR3 sequence is CASKPPGMGETQYF. The CDR3 coding sequence is TGTGCCAGCAAGCCCCCGGGAATGGGAGAGACCCAGTACTTC.

The genes are TRBV28 and TRBJ2-2, with TRBD2 matching over 8 bases. Germline CDR1 MDHEN, CDR2 SYDVKM. The length of the CDR3 is 14 residues. V lost 3 bases, J lost 8 bases, and 5 bases stayed unmatched. The CDR3 nucleotides are TGTGCCAGCAGTTTTTCGGGGGGGCTAGGGGAGCTGTTTTTT. It yields the protein CASSFSGGLGELFF.

This clone has just a few counts. V and J are TRBV11-1 and TRBJ2-5; 10 bases align to TRBD2. Germline V gives CDR1 SGHAT, CDR2 FQDESV (reference sequence). The CDR3 covers 14 residues. The junction had 0 bases not matched to a gene; V was cut back by 1 base and J by 4 bases. For the CDR3, the DNA is TGTGCCAGCAGCTTAGTAGCGGGAGGAGAGACCCAGTACTTC. Encoded protein: CASSLVAGGETQYF. The whole variable domain, remainder taken from reference TRBV11-1 and TRBJ2-5, is EAEVAQSPRYKITEKSQAVAFWCDPISGHATLYWYRQILGQGPELLVQFQDESVVDDSQLPKDRFSAERLKGVDSTLKIQPAELGDSAMYLCASSLVAGGETQYFGPGTRLLVL.

This clone showed up just a few times. The chain joins TRBV30 to TRBJ1-2; perhaps TRBD1 as D (5 bases). V gave up 2 bases and J gave up 1 base, with 11 bases separating them. CDR1 is GTSNPN and CDR2 is SVGIG in the germline V gene (reference sequence). CDR3 length equals 14 residues. CDR3 protein: CAWSPGTLNYGYTF. CDR3 in DNA: TGTGCCTGGAGTCCCGGGACCCTTAACTATGGCTACACCTTC.

The V gene is TRBV2, the J gene TRBJ2-7; TRBD1 matches 11 bases. The CDR3 length is 12 residues. Germline CDR1 SNHLY, CDR2 FYNNEI. V lost 9 bases, J lost 6 bases, and 4 bases stayed unmatched. The CDR3 coding sequence is TGTGCCAGTCGGACAGGGGGCGGCGAGCAGTACTTC. Protein product: CASRTGGGEQYF.

This chain links TRBV24-1 with TRBJ2-1, with 8 bases lining up with TRBD1. CDR1 is KGHDR and CDR2 is SFDVKD in the germline V gene. The CDR3 contains 16 residues. The trim removed 5 bases at V and 2 bases at J, leaving 7 bases unmatched. The CDR3 reads CATSAMTGEAYNEQFF. CDR3 sequence (DNA): TGTGCCACCAGTGCGATGACAGGGGAGGCCTACAATGAGCAGTTCTTC.

The sample holds one count of this clone. The chain links TRBV2 to TRBJ1-5; 8 nucleotides match TRBD1. The CDR3 has 15 residues. Looked up from germline, CDR1 is SNHLY and CDR2 is FYNNEI. J was trimmed by 2 bases and V by 5 bases; bases with no gene match: 5. For the CDR3, the DNA is TGTGCCAGCAGTCAAGACAGGGGCCGCAATCAGCCCCAGCATTTT. Amino acids: CASSQDRGRNQPQHF.

V and J are TRBV7-3 and TRBJ2-1; 7 nucleotides line up with TRBD1. This CDR3 has 15 residues. Germline lookup yields CDR1 SGHTA and CDR2 FQGTGA. The V segment lost 4 bases and the J segment 1 base; nucleotides outside the gene matches: 4. The DNA of the CDR3 is TGTGCCAGCAGCTCCAACAGGGGTTCCTACAATGAGCAGTTCTTC. Residues: CASSSNRGSYNEQFF.

This chain connects TRBV7-2 to TRBJ2-7; 8 bases map to TRBD2. This CDR3 spans 18 amino acids. Germline lookup yields CDR1 SGHTA and CDR2 FQGNSA. Losses at the gene ends were 5 bases for V and 6 bases for J; bases not matched to a gene: 21. The DNA for the CDR3 is TGTGCCAGCAGCAGGGTTGGGGTCTTGGGGACTAGTAGGTCCGAGCAGTACTTC. This gives the protein CASSRVGVLGTSRSEQYF.

The chain employs TRBV29-1 and TRBJ1-5; D is unclear. The CDR3 runs 13 residues. Germline V gene lookup returns CDR1 SQVTM and CDR2 ANQGSEA. Trimming shortened V by 6 bases and J by 6 bases, and 15 bases separated the two germline ends. For the CDR3, the DNA is TGCAGCGTCACACGACTCGGCAGTCAGCCCCAGCATTTT. Its protein product is CSVTRLGSQPQHF.

The chain uses TRBV5-1 and TRBJ2-7, with D possibly matching TRBD1 (5 bases). This CDR3 comprises 14 residues. Looked up from germline, CDR1 is SGHRS and CDR2 is YFSETQ. Deletions cut 0 bases from V and 0 bases from J, with 7 bases between. The chain's CDR3 is CASSLDRSSYEQYF. DNA for the CDR3: TGCGCCAGCAGCTTGGACAGGAGCTCCTACGAGCAGTACTTC.

In this sample, this clone turned up once. The genes are TRBV1 and TRBJ1-2. TRBV1 is a recognized pseudogene. The CDR3 consists of 16 residues. DNA for the CDR3: TGCACCAGCAGCCCATTAGGGCCCGGCGATATATATGGCTACACCTTC. Its protein product is CTSSPLGPGDIYGYTF.

CDR3 sequence: CASSKWGGRWDTQYF. DNA of the CDR3: TGTGCCAGCAGCAAGTGGGGGGGGCGATGGGATACGCAGTATTTT. The chain combines TRBV21-1 with TRBJ2-3; TRBD2 is the table's D call, not checked against the DNA. TRBV21-1 is given as a pseudogene. The CDR3 sequence is 15 residues long.

The chain carries TRBV5-1 and TRBJ2-7, with D possibly being TRBD1 (6 bases). This CDR3 comprises 13 residues. V lost 2 bases to trimming and J lost 2 bases, with 8 bases between them. Germline lookup yields CDR1 SGHRS and CDR2 YFSETQ. DNA of the CDR3: TGCGCCAGCAGCTTAACAGGGCCCTACGAGCAGTACTTC. This codes for CASSLTGPYEQYF.

The V and J genes are TRBV5-8 and TRBJ2-3, with D unclear. The CDR3 has 16 residues. V was cut by 4 bases and J by 1 base, with 16 bases left in between. The germline gives CDR1 SGHTS, CDR2 YDEGEE. The CDR3 is CASSLNRAGGTDTQYF. The CDR3 DNA reads TGTGCCAGCAGCCTAAACCGGGCCGGAGGCACAGATACGCAGTATTTT.